These 8 T cell receptor beta chains originate from one sample sequenced in a study of blood T cells in healthy people across ages. PCR was performed a second time for about 7 to 11 cycles using a sample-barcoded 5' primer and a J-beta primer mix. TCRdb called the 5' RACE reads again in MiXCR, with one record for every CDR3 protein. Of about 1.7 million distinct CDR3 sequences in the sample, about 28% are singletons; the top ten hold less than 9.5%. The source material was blood. All receptors derive from a woman in her twenties or thirties in good health.

Only a few counts were recorded for this clonotype. This chain links TRBV5-1 with TRBJ2-1, with a tentative D call TRBD2 (5 bases). This CDR3 spans 15 amino acids. Germline V gives CDR1 SGHRS, CDR2 YFSETQ. The V and J ends lost 0 bases and 8 bases respectively, with 15 bases between them. CDR3 loop: CASSLVGSVGDEQFF. The CDR3 bases are TGCGCCAGCAGCTTGGTTGGTAGCGTTGGCGATGAGCAGTTCTTC. Full variable domain (remainder filled in from reference TRBV5-1 and TRBJ2-1): KAGVTQTPRYLIKTRGQQVTLSCSPISGHRSVSWYQQTPGQGLQFLFEYFSETQRNKGNFPGRFSGRQFSNSRSEMNVSTLELGDSALYLCASSLVGSVGDEQFFGPGTRLTVL.

The chain links TRBV7-2 to TRBJ1-2; D remains unclear. This CDR3 spans 12 amino acids. Trimming pared 3 bases from V and 8 bases from J, leaving 10 bases between. CDR1 and CDR2 (germline): SGHTA, FQGNSA. The chain's CDR3 is CASSLKVYGYTF. The CDR3 DNA follows: TGTGCCAGCAGCTTGAAGGTCTACGGCTACACCTTC. The whole variable domain, filled in from reference TRBV7-2 and TRBJ1-2, reads GAGVSQSPSNKVTEKGKDVELRCDPISGHTALYWYRQSLGQGLEFLIYFQGNSAPDKSGLPSDRFSAERTGGSVSTLTIQRTQQEDSAVYLCASSLKVYGYTFGSGTRLTVV.

The chain employs TRBV2 and TRBJ1-1; perhaps TRBD1 as D (5 bases). The CDR3 is made up of 14 amino acids. V shed 6 bases and J shed 6 bases, with 17 bases lying between them. The germline V gene encodes CDR1 SNHLY and CDR2 FYNNEI. Written as DNA, the CDR3 is TGTGCCAGCAGGGGGACCGACCGGGGGGCTGAAGCTTTCTTT. Translating it yields CASRGTDRGAEAFF.

The chain employs TRBV6-5 and TRBJ1-5, with D maybe TRBD1 (5 bases). CDR3 length: 16 residues. Deletions cut 6 bases from V and 0 bases from J, with 15 bases between. Germline values: CDR1 MNHEY, CDR2 SVGAGI. The CDR3 bases are TGTGCCAGCAGGAAATTCGGGGGGTCTAGCAATCAGCCCCAGCATTTT. As protein: CASRKFGGSSNQPQHF.

Remarks on this clonotype: A read error may account for a junction end that differs from germline. CDR3 amino acids: CVISESTAEAFF. The CDR3 region has the DNA TGTGTCATCAGTGAGTCTACAGCTGAAGCTTTCTTT. V is TRBV10-3 and J is TRBJ1-1; D ambiguous. In germline, CDR1 is ENHRY, CDR2 SYGVKD. The CDR3 is 12 amino acids.

This clonotype occurred a few times. The chain carries TRBV18 and TRBJ1-5; TRBD1 might be the D (5 bases). This CDR3 is 15 amino acids long. Germline CDR1 is KGHSH and CDR2 is LQKENI. Trimming took off 3 bases at V and 5 bases at J, with 14 bases between the two ends. Written as DNA, the CDR3 is TGTGCCAGCTCACCCCAGGGTGGTCAGGATCAGCCCCAGCATTTT. This encodes CASSPQGGQDQPQHF.

The chain carries TRBV4-1 and TRBJ1-5, with D possibly being TRBD1 (5 bases). This CDR3 comprises 13 residues. Germline-derived CDR1 and CDR2 are MGHRA and YSYEKL. The V end lost 0 bases, the J end lost 7 bases, and 7 bases lay between the germline ends. The CDR3 reads CASSQDEGQPQHF. The DNA of the CDR3 is TGCGCCAGCAGCCAAGATGAGGGGCAGCCCCAGCATTTT.

This clonotype was seen ten or more times. The rearrangement uses TRBV28 and TRBJ2-5, with 9 bases that match TRBD2. Losses at the gene ends were 3 bases for V and 2 bases for J; bases not matched to a gene: 10. CDR1 MDHEN and CDR2 SYDVKM come from the germline V gene. This CDR3 region has 17 residues. CDR3: CASSFKAGGRRQETQYF. CDR3 nucleotides: TGTGCCAGCAGTTTTAAGGCGGGGGGGCGGCGACAAGAGACCCAGTACTTC.